The rows below give T cell receptor beta chains drawn from one sample of a study of CD8+ T cells in alopecia areata. Sequencing used immunoSEQ multiplex PCR; TCRdb keeps in-frame clones, though not all of them. Seen here are 130,000 or so clones, around 83% observed once, and the top ten hold about 13%. Sequencing was performed on CD8+ T cells sorted from blood, taken at week 4, from a patient treated with tofacitinib. Receptors were obtained from a human donor with alopecia areata. The CDR3 runs from the conserved cysteine through the conserved F or W. A D gene is named only where the DNA matches it firmly. Clone size appears in some rows only: once, few, many, or a class for an expanded clone.

size	length	V	D	J	DNA	CDR3
-	14	TRBV7-6	-	TRBJ2-7	TGTGCCAGCAGCCGTACAATTCAGGACTACGAGCAGTACTTC	CASSRTIQDYEQYF
-	14	TRBV5-6	-	TRBJ2-5	TGTGCCAGCAGCGGGCTTACAGATCAAGAGACCCAGTACTTC	CASSGLTDQETQYF
-	15	TRBV19	-	TRBJ2-1	TGTGCCAGTAGTATACGCTCCGGGTCCTACAATGAGCAGTTCTTC	CASSIRSGSYNEQFF
-	14	TRBV5-1	-	TRBJ2-7	TGCGCCAGCAGCTTGGGGACAGACTCCTACGAGCAGTACTTC	CASSLGTDSYEQYF
-	16	TRBV27	TRBD1	TRBJ2-1	TGTGCCAGCAGTTTCATTGGACAGGGGGCGCGAAATGAGCAGTTCTTC	CASSFIGQGARNEQFF
-	14	TRBV9	TRBD2	TRBJ2-7	TGTGCCAGCAACAAAGCGGGAGGAGCCTACGAGCAGTACTTC	CASNKAGGAYEQYF
once	14	TRBV29-1	-	TRBJ2-7	TGCAGCGTTATAGGACAGCTGAGCTCCTACGAGCAGTACTTC	CSVIGQLSSYEQYF
-	12	TRBV29-1	-	TRBJ2-5	TGCAGCGGAACGACTAGTAGCGAGACCCAGTACTTC	CSGTTSSETQYF
-	14	TRBV29-1	-	TRBJ1-2	TGCAGCGTTGAAGATTTTGGCTTGACGGATGGCTACACCTTC	CSVEDFGLTDGYTF
-	16	TRBV30	-	TRBJ1-1	TGTGCCTGGAGTGAAACACAGGGTATGGTTGGGACTGAAGCTTTCTTT	CAWSETQGMVGTEAFF
once	14	TRBV27	TRBD1	TRBJ2-7	TGTGCCAGCAGCCCGGACAGGGACTCCTACGAGCAGTACTTC	CASSPDRDSYEQYF
-	14	TRBV29-1	-	TRBJ1-2	TGCAGCGTTGAAGGGACCGAAACCTGGTATGGCTACACCTTC	CSVEGTETWYGYTF
once	12	TRBV30	-	TRBJ1-1	TGTGCCTGGAGTGTAGGGGGCACTGAAGCTTTCTTT	CAWSVGGTEAFF
-	13	TRBV6-5	-	TRBJ1-2	TGTGCCAGCAGCCGAATACAGCGGGATGGCTACACCTTC	CASSRIQRDGYTF
few	14	TRBV29-1	TRBD1	TRBJ2-1	TGCAGCGTTGAACCCGGGACAGGGACCAATGAGCAGTTCTTC	CSVEPGTGTNEQFF
-	17	TRBV11-2	-	TRBJ2-2	TGTGCCAGCAGCTTAGATGGGTGGGCGATGAACACCGGGGAGCTGTTTTTT	CASSLDGWAMNTGELFF
-	12	TRBV7-7	-	TRBJ2-1	TGTGCCAGCGTAAACGGCTACAATGAGCAGTTCTTC	CASVNGYNEQFF
-	14	TRBV4-1	-	TRBJ2-7	TGCGCCAGCAGCCAAGATCCGTTCTCCTACGAGCAGTACTTC	CASSQDPFSYEQYF
-	13	TRBV6-5	TRBD2	TRBJ2-3	TGTGCCAGCAGTTTACACGGGAGGGATACGCAGTATTTT	CASSLHGRDTQYF
-	15	TRBV11-2	TRBD2	TRBJ2-3	TGTGCCAGCAGCTTAGTGGCGGGAGACCTAGATACGCAGTATTTT	CASSLVAGDLDTQYF
-	16	TRBV29-1	-	TRBJ2-1	TGCAGCGTTACGGGACTTATTCAGTCCTCCTACAATGAGCAGTTCTTC	CSVTGLIQSSYNEQFF
-	16	TRBV2	-	TRBJ1-4	TGTGCCAGCAGTGTACGTTTGGACAGCATTAATGAAAAACTGTTTTTT	CASSVRLDSINEKLFF
-	15	TRBV7-9	TRBD1	TRBJ2-7	TGTGCCAGCAGCCCTTGGGACAGGGGGTCCTACGAGCAGTACTTC	CASSPWDRGSYEQYF
-	14	TRBV4-1	-	TRBJ2-1	TGCGCCAGCGGTTTTCCTAGCTCCTACAATGAGCAGTTCTTC	CASGFPSSYNEQFF
-	15	TRBV4-1	-	TRBJ2-3	TGCGCCAGCAGCCAAGACTTCCTCAGTGCAGATACGCAGTATTTT	CASSQDFLSADTQYF
-	16	TRBV25-1	-	TRBJ2-1	TGTGCCAGCAGCACTCAGGCATGGACAGACTACAATGAGCAGTTCTTC	CASSTQAWTDYNEQFF
-	13	TRBV7-3	-	TRBJ2-1	TGTGCCAGCAGCTTATTAGTGAGTAGACGGCAGTTCTTC	CASSLLVSRRQFF
-	13	TRBV27	-	TRBJ1-5	TGTGCCAGTAGTTACGGGAGCAATCAGCCCCAGCATTTT	CASSYGSNQPQHF
-	14	TRBV5-1	-	TRBJ1-2	TGCGCCAGCACCTTGGATCCAGGGAACTATGGCTACACCTTC	CASTLDPGNYGYTF
-	12	TRBV4-1	-	TRBJ1-1	TGCGCCAGCAGCCAAGAAGGAGGGGCATCTTTCTTT	CASSQEGGASFF
few	16	TRBV29-1	TRBD1	TRBJ1-3	TGCAGCGTTCTTCCGGGACAGGGGGAAAGAGGAAACACCATATATTTT	CSVLPGQGERGNTIYF
-	13	TRBV6-1	-	TRBJ2-7	TGCGCGCTTTATTGGGAGATCGTGCACGAGCAGTACTTC	CALYWEIVHEQYF
-	16	TRBV5-4	-	TRBJ1-5	TGTGCCAGCAGCTTGGGGGACGGTTATAGCAATCAGCCCCAGCATTTT	CASSLGDGYSNQPQHF
-	14	TRBV9	-	TRBJ1-1	TGTGCCAGCAGCGTAGATGGAGGGGGGACTGAAGCTTTCTTT	CASSVDGGGTEAFF
once	14	TRBV30	TRBD1	TRBJ2-7	TGTGCCTGGAGTGTTGGGACAGGGCGCTACGAGCAGTACTTC	CAWSVGTGRYEQYF
once	14	TRBV4-2	-	TRBJ2-3	TGTGCCAGCAGCCAAGGCGGGGCCCGTGATACGCAGTATTTT	CASSQGGARDTQYF
-	14	TRBV27	TRBD2	TRBJ2-1	TGTGCCAGCAGCCATACGCCCGGGGGGGATGAGCAGTTCTTC	CASSHTPGGDEQFF
-	14	TRBV25-1	-	TRBJ2-7	TGTGCCAGCAGTCCACGGGGGACGGCCTACGAGCAGTACTTC	CASSPRGTAYEQYF
-	13	TRBV5-6	-	TRBJ2-7	TGTGCCAGCAGCTCCAATCAGGGGAGCGAGCAGTACTTC	CASSSNQGSEQYF
-	16	TRBV7-9	-	TRBJ1-3	TGTGCCAGCAGCTTGTACAACAGGTTCTCTGGAAACACCATATATTTT	CASSLYNRFSGNTIYF